Below, 13 T cell receptor beta chains from the same sample are listed, as sequenced in a study of T cells in localized non-small cell lung cancer. TCRdb keeps only in-frame clones here, not all; method: immunoSEQ multiplex PCR. In the table there are 39,000 or so clones, approximately 83% of which are singletons. The sample here was PBMCs, taken before any cancer treatment. The receptors stem from a man aged 40-75 years with stage II lung adenocarcinoma.

The chain uses TRBV10-3 and TRBJ2-7, with TRBD1 matching 8 bases. Per germline, CDR1 ENHRY and CDR2 SYGVKD. With 8 bases clipped from V and 7 bases from J, the junction kept 13 bases outside the gene matches. The CDR3 loop spans 14 amino acids. DNA of the CDR3: TGTGCCATCGGTAATAGGCAGGGGGCGGAAGAGCAGTACTTC. Encoded protein: CAIGNRQGAEEQYF.

This chain links TRBV28 with TRBJ1-5; D gene ambiguous. This CDR3 has 13 amino acids. Between the trimmed V and J ends, which lost 5 bases and 6 bases, there was a span of 11 bases. CDR1 and CDR2 (germline): MDHEN, SYDVKM. The CDR3 here is CASSGRIGQPQHF. In DNA form, the CDR3 reads TGTGCCAGCAGTGGCAGGATAGGTCAGCCCCAGCATTTT.

This clone was found once. V and J are TRBV7-8 and TRBJ2-1, with D tentatively TRBD1 or TRBD2 (5 bases each). V lost 1 base to trimming and J lost 8 bases, with 9 bases between them. Germline assignment: CDR1 SGHVS and CDR2 FQNEAQ. The CDR3 sequence is 13 residues long. The CDR3 region has the DNA TGTGCCAGCAGCTTAGTTTTGGGACATGAGCAGTTCTTC. Residues: CASSLVLGHEQFF.

V and J are TRBV6-1 and TRBJ1-1, with TRBD1 as a possible D gene (5 bases). The CDR3 has 15 amino acids. The V gene's germline CDR1 is MNHNS and CDR2 SASEGT. V lost 6 bases to trimming and J lost 2 bases, with 16 bases between them. The chain's CDR3 is CASRLEGTSNTEAFF. The CDR3 DNA follows: TGTGCCAGCAGGCTCGAGGGGACTTCTAACACTGAAGCTTTCTTT.

The chain uses TRBV10-3 and TRBJ2-7; D is unclear. The germline V gene has CDR1 ENHRY and CDR2 SYGVKD. The V gene lost 4 bases and the J gene lost 1 base, with 8 bases spanning the gap. CDR3 length equals 13 residues. The CDR3 loop is CAISVQRSYEQYF. In DNA, the CDR3 is TGTGCCATCAGTGTACAGAGATCCTACGAGCAGTACTTC.

This clone was observed a single time. The rearrangement links TRBV10-3 to TRBJ2-7, with TRBD1 matching over 12 bases. There are 16 residues in the CDR3. Germline V gives CDR1 ENHRY, CDR2 SYGVKD. The V segment lost 10 bases and the J segment 4 bases; nucleotides outside the gene matches: 14. CDR3 bases: TGTGCCACCGCGGGGACAGGGGGCCCCACTTCTTACGAGCAGTACTTC. Protein: CATAGTGGPTSYEQYF.

V and J are TRBV2 and TRBJ2-7; D is unclear. The germline V gene encodes CDR1 SNHLY and CDR2 FYNNEI. Deletions cut 5 bases from V and 2 bases from J, with 16 bases between. The CDR3 sequence is 15 residues long. The CDR3 DNA reads as TGTGCCAGCAGTTACGACTCCAACGGCGCCTACGAGCAGTACTTC. Translating it yields CASSYDSNGAYEQYF.

The chain recombines TRBV11-2 with TRBJ1-4; weak D call: TRBD1 (5 bases). CDR1 and CDR2 from the germline V gene are SGHAT and FQNNGV. V lost 5 bases, J lost 8 bases, and 12 bases lay in between. This CDR3 is built from 13 residues. Here the CDR3 DNA reads TGTGCCAGCAGCGAAGGGGTAGAGGAAAAACTGTTTTTT. It is translated as CASSEGVEEKLFF.

The CDR3 bases are TGCGCCAGCAGCTTGGCCGGGAGCTACGAGCAGTACTTC. It specifies CASSLAGSYEQYF. This sequence joins TRBV5-1 and TRBJ2-7, with D possibly matching TRBD2 (6 bases). Germline-derived CDR1 and CDR2 are SGHRS and YFSETQ. Trimming took 0 bases from V and 3 from J, leaving 7 bases between them. The CDR3 runs to 13 residues.

The chain couples TRBV28 to TRBJ1-2; 8 bases align to TRBD1. V was pared by 6 bases and J by 6 bases, with 9 bases of the junction left unmatched. The CDR3 length is 14 residues. Looked up from germline, CDR1 is MDHEN and CDR2 is SYDVKM. The CDR3 bases are TGTGCCAGCAGACCCACAGGGGGTTATAATGGCTACACCTTC. Translation gives CASRPTGGYNGYTF.

The rearrangement links TRBV6-5 to TRBJ1-1, with 8 bases fitting TRBD1. V lost 2 bases and J lost 6; bases outside the gene matches: 8. The CDR3 is 15 residues long. Germline V gene sequence: CDR1 MNHEY, CDR2 SVGAGI. CDR3 loop: CASSYKYDRGAEAFF. The CDR3 bases are TGTGCCAGCAGTTACAAATATGACAGGGGAGCTGAAGCTTTCTTT.

This clone was observed a handful of times. The V gene is TRBV28, the J gene TRBJ2-7, with 10 bases matching TRBD2. The germline gives CDR1 MDHEN, CDR2 SYDVKM. The CDR3 contains 15 residues. The V segment lost 6 bases and the J segment 0 bases; nucleotides outside the gene matches: 5. The CDR3 protein is CASSLAGAFSYEQYF. CDR3 DNA: TGTGCCAGCAGCCTAGCGGGAGCCTTCTCCTACGAGCAGTACTTC. The full variable domain, completed using reference TRBV28 and TRBJ2-7, is DVKVTQSSRYLVKRTGEKVFLECVQDMDHENMFWYRQDPGLGLRLIYFSYDVKMKEKGDIPEGYSVSREKKERFSLILESASTNQTSMYLCASSLAGAFSYEQYFGPGTRLTVT.

The V gene is TRBV7-9, the J gene TRBJ2-5; 9 bases are a match to TRBD2. This CDR3 is 14 amino acids long. The V gene end was trimmed by 5 bases and the J gene end by 5 bases; junction bases not matched to a gene: 6. CDR1 is SEHNR and CDR2 is FQNEAQ in the germline V gene (reference sequence). The CDR3 nucleotides read TGTGCCAGCAGCATTAGCGGGAGACCTGAGACCCAGTACTTC. Translating it yields CASSISGRPETQYF.